A selection of T cell receptor beta chains follows, all from one sample in a study of shared clonotypes between healthy human individuals. Sequenced by immunoSEQ multiplex PCR; TCRdb stores in-frame clones only, minus some. The sample records about 2.3 million clones, 85% to 95% being singletons. The sequencing sample was made of naive CD4+ T cells from PBMCs. These receptors were taken from a man between 18 and 29 years old in good health. Some clones in this sample may be carry-over from other donors' samples. The CDR3 runs from the conserved cysteine through the conserved F or W. Each record gives: J gene, clone size, CDR3 length, D gene, V gene, CDR3 DNA, CDR3 protein. The D gene is left open where the match is weak. Size is omitted from some rows. Given values are once, few, many or a class for expanded clones.

TRBJ2-5,NA,15,TRBD2,TRBV5-1,TGCGCCAGCAGCTTGGGACTAGCGGGACCAGAGACCCAGTACTTC,CASSLGLAGPETQYF
TRBJ2-5,NA,14,TRBD2,TRBV10-1,TGCGCCAGCAGTGAGGTGGCTAGCGGGGGGATATTAAACTTC,CASSEVASGGILNF
TRBJ2-3,NA,15,NA,TRBV7-2,TGTGCCAGCAGCCTTGGACGCCCAGACACAGATACGCAGTATTTT,CASSLGRPDTDTQYF
TRBJ1-2,NA,13,NA,TRBV28,TGTGCCACCAGAAAGGGACCCGACTATGGCTACACCTTC,CATRKGPDYGYTF
TRBJ2-7,once,16,NA,TRBV18,TGTGCCAGCTCACCATACTCAGGGGAAAATTCCTACGAGCAGTACTTC,CASSPYSGENSYEQYF
TRBJ1-1,NA,13,NA,TRBV7-9,TGTGCCAGCAGCTTTCCGGGGGGCACTGAAGCTTTCTTT,CASSFPGGTEAFF
TRBJ1-1,NA,16,TRBD1,TRBV5-4,TGTGCCAGCAGCTTGGGGACAGGGTACCCGAACACTGAAGCTTTCTTT,CASSLGTGYPNTEAFF
TRBJ2-7,NA,16,NA,TRBV5-4,TGTGCCAGCAGCTTGGCGTCCGGGGGATCTCCCTACGAGCAGTACTTC,CASSLASGGSPYEQYF
TRBJ2-7,NA,11,NA,TRBV20-1,TGCAGTGCTAGCGGATCCCTCGGGCAGTACTTC,CSASGSLGQYF
TRBJ1-2,NA,13,TRBD1,TRBV19,TGTGCCAGTAGTCGGGGACAGGGGTATGGCTACACCTTC,CASSRGQGYGYTF
TRBJ2-1,NA,14,NA,TRBV7-2,TGTGCCAGCAGCGATCGATACTCCTACAATGAGCAGTTCTTC,CASSDRYSYNEQFF
TRBJ2-1,once,14,NA,TRBV2,TGTGCCAGCAGTGAAGATGGGCCTGTCAATGAGCAGTTCTTC,CASSEDGPVNEQFF
TRBJ2-7,once,19,TRBD1,TRBV28,TGTGCCAGCAGTTCCGCCGGGACAGGGGGTTCCTACGGGGTCTACGAGCAGTACTTC,CASSSAGTGGSYGVYEQYF
TRBJ2-7,NA,16,NA,TRBV7-9,TGTGCCAGCAGCTTAGAGGTAGGGGGAGACTACTACGAGCAGTACTTC,CASSLEVGGDYYEQYF
TRBJ1-6,once,11,NA,TRBV30,TGTGCCTGGAGGCGGGGTTCACCCCTCCACTTT,CAWRRGSPLHF
TRBJ2-7,NA,14,TRBD2,TRBV6-5,TGTGCCAGCAGTTACGGCCTAGCGGGCTACGAGCAGTACTTC,CASSYGLAGYEQYF
TRBJ1-5,NA,15,TRBD1,TRBV27,TGTGCCAGCAGTCCCGGACAGGGTCTCAATCAGCCCCAGCATTTT,CASSPGQGLNQPQHF